The 27 T cell receptor beta chains presented below share a single source sample, sequenced in a study of response to subunit inactivated influenza vaccine. In TCRdb, the RT-PCR reads were re-called with MiXCR into one record per CDR3 protein. The sample lists around 760,000 distinct CDR3 sequences, over 11% occurring once. The sample was PBMCs from blood, taken 14 to 15 days before vaccination. Every receptor here comes from a man aged 50 to 59 who received an inactivated influenza vaccine.

There are many counts of this clonotype. The chain links TRBV25-1 to TRBJ1-5; D is ambiguous. CDR3 length: 15 residues. V lost 1 base to trimming and J lost 5 bases, with 12 bases between them. Germline values: CDR1 MGHDK, CDR2 SYGVNS. CDR3 DNA sequence: TGTGCCAGCAGTGAATCTGGCATCCGAGATCAGCCCCAGCATTTT. Translating gives CASSESGIRDQPQHF.

The V call is TRBV3-1, the J call TRBJ2-3, with 9 bases aligning to TRBD2. Per the germline V gene, CDR1 is LGHDT and CDR2 is YNNKEL (reference sequence). With 1 base clipped from V and 5 bases from J, the junction kept 10 bases outside the gene matches. The CDR3 consists of 17 residues. CDR3 in amino acids: CASSQAGGGALGDTQYF. The CDR3 nucleotides read TGTGCCAGCAGCCAAGCTGGCGGGGGGGCCTTAGGAGATACGCAGTATTTT.

The table lists this clonotype with a few counts. The chain employs TRBV4-3 and TRBJ2-1, with 9 bases fitting TRBD2. V lost 3 bases to trimming and J lost 4 bases; unmatched junction nucleotides: 7. The CDR3 covers 16 residues. Germline lookup yields CDR1 LGHNA and CDR2 YSLEER. CDR3 nucleotides: TGCGCCAGCAGCCAGGGGAGTGCGGGAGGGTACAATGAGCAGTTCTTC. Its protein product is CASSQGSAGGYNEQFF.

This clonotype was recorded many times. The chain combines TRBV14 with TRBJ2-1, with unresolved D. Trimming cost V 8 bases and J 12 bases, with 14 bases left between them. The germline gives CDR1 SGHDN, CDR2 FVKESK. This CDR3 contains 11 residues. The CDR3 nucleotides are TGTGCCAGCCGTACACAGAATCGGCAGTTCTTC. Translation gives CASRTQNRQFF.

V and J are TRBV6-5 and TRBJ1-2; D possibly corresponds to TRBD1 (6 bases). This CDR3 comprises 14 residues. V was clipped by 0 bases and J by 8 bases, with 13 bases between them. Germline V gene data show CDR1 as MNHEY and CDR2 as SVGAGI. The CDR3 loop is CASSYSTGGRGYTF. DNA of the CDR3: TGTGCCAGCAGTTACTCGACGGGGGGCCGGGGCTACACCTTC.

At least ten counts were recorded for this clonotype. This sequence joins TRBV7-2 and TRBJ2-3; D not resolved. The length of the CDR3 is 14 residues. Germline values: CDR1 SGHTA, CDR2 FQGNSA. V shed 5 bases and J shed 3 bases, with 12 bases lying between them. The CDR3 sequence is CASSTRPGTDTQYF. DNA of the CDR3: TGTGCCAGCAGCACCCGCCCTGGGACAGATACGCAGTATTTT.

The gene calls are TRBV28 and TRBJ2-6, with 12 nucleotides matching TRBD2. Looked up from germline, CDR1 is MDHEN and CDR2 is SYDVKM. The V and J ends lost 5 bases and 0 bases, in that order; junction bases with no gene match: 11. The CDR3 has 20 amino acids. CDR3 loop: CASSMGLAGNPVSGANVLTF. CDR3 DNA: TGTGCCAGCAGTATGGGACTAGCGGGCAACCCCGTCTCTGGGGCCAACGTCCTGACTTTC.

The table lists this clonotype with a few counts. CDR3 nucleotide sequence: TGTGCCAGCAGGGGGGGCAGGGAAGTTAGGAGCTATGGCTACACCTTC. Protein sequence: CASRGGREVRSYGYTF. The V and J genes are TRBV28 and TRBJ1-2, with D perhaps TRBD1 (6 bases). V was pared by 6 bases and J by 4 bases, with 21 bases between. Germline V gene sequence: CDR1 MDHEN, CDR2 SYDVKM. The CDR3 loop spans 16 amino acids.

This clonotype showed up many times. V usage is TRBV7-8 and J usage is TRBJ2-2, with D possibly matching TRBD2 (5 bases). The V and J ends lost 6 bases and 4 bases respectively, with 9 bases between them. The CDR3 length is 13 residues. The germline V gene encodes CDR1 SGHVS and CDR2 FQNEAQ. CDR3: CASSPSPTGELFF. DNA for the CDR3: TGTGCCAGCAGTCCTAGCCCCACCGGGGAGCTGTTTTTT.

V and J are TRBV28 and TRBJ2-7; 11 nucleotides align to TRBD2. The CDR3 runs 15 residues. J gave up 2 bases and V 7 bases, and 7 bases lay outside the gene matches. CDR1 and CDR2 from the germline V gene are MDHEN and SYDVKM. CDR3 amino acids: CASTPGLAATYEQYF. The CDR3 region has the DNA TGTGCCAGCACCCCGGGACTAGCGGCAACCTACGAGCAGTACTTC.

CDR3: CSAVPHGQGLKTNEKLFF. For the CDR3, the DNA is TGCAGTGCTGTACCGCATGGACAGGGATTAAAGACTAATGAAAAACTGTTTTTT. The chain has TRBV20-1 and TRBJ1-4, with 8 bases lining up with TRBD1. The CDR3 consists of 18 residues. V shed 5 bases, J shed 2 bases, and the junction held 16 bases outside the gene matches. Per the germline V gene, CDR1 is DFQATT and CDR2 is SNEGSKA (reference sequence).

The chain links TRBV29-1 to TRBJ2-1; TRBD2 agrees at 11 bases. The CDR3 consists of 16 residues. The V segment lost 3 bases and the J segment 8 bases; nucleotides outside the gene matches: 12. Germline CDR1 reads SQVTM; CDR2 reads ANQGSEA. This chain's CDR3 is CSVEMGASGRFDEQFF. The DNA of the CDR3 is TGCAGCGTTGAGATGGGAGCTAGCGGGAGGTTCGATGAGCAGTTCTTC.

In its sample, this clonotype was seen many times. The rearrangement uses TRBV30 and TRBJ2-1, with 8 nucleotides matching TRBD2. This CDR3 comprises 15 residues. V shed 2 bases and J 1 base; nucleotides not matched to a gene: 4. From germline, CDR1 is GTSNPN and CDR2 SVGIG (reference sequence). The CDR3 sequence is CAWSIGRGSYNEQFF. CDR3 nucleotide sequence: TGTGCCTGGAGTATCGGGAGGGGATCCTACAATGAGCAGTTCTTC.

A few counts support this clonotype. The CDR3 DNA reads TGTGCCAGCAGTCTCGGGTGGGGGCCGAGCTCTGGAAACACCATATATTTT. It is translated as CASSLGWGPSSGNTIYF. The chain couples TRBV7-2 to TRBJ1-3, with a possible D match to TRBD1 (6 bases). Germline lookup yields CDR1 SGHTA and CDR2 FQGNSA. V was pared by 6 bases and J by 0 bases, with 18 bases between. The CDR3 has 17 residues.

The CDR3 coding sequence is TGTGCCAGCAGCCAAGGGAATCTCGTCGCTGAAGCTTTCTTT. Amino acid sequence: CASSQGNLVAEAFF. The chain couples TRBV4-2 to TRBJ1-1; D unresolved. The CDR3 is 14 residues long. Germline CDR1 reads LGHNA; CDR2 reads YNFKEQ. Trimming cost V 1 base and J 6 bases, with 12 bases left between them.

This clonotype was picked up many times. The chain combines TRBV6-2 or TRBV6-3 with TRBJ2-1; D possibly corresponds to TRBD2 (5 bases). The germline V gene has CDR1 MNHEY and CDR2 SVGEGT. V lost 3 bases and J lost 0, with 15 bases in between. This CDR3 comprises 17 residues. The CDR3 region is CASSYLARRPSYNEQFF. DNA for the CDR3: TGTGCCAGCAGTTATTTGGCGCGGAGGCCCTCCTACAATGAGCAGTTCTTC.

This clonotype came up many times. V and J are TRBV5-1 and TRBJ1-1, with no clear D. V shed 0 bases and J shed 8 bases, with 8 bases lying between them. From germline, CDR1 is SGHRS and CDR2 YFSETQ. This CDR3 has 12 amino acids. In DNA, the CDR3 is TGCGCCAGCAGCTTGGCTGGACTCGAAGCTTTCTTT. It yields the protein CASSLAGLEAFF.

The V and J genes are TRBV24-1 and TRBJ2-1; D ambiguous. The CDR3 is 15 residues long. Per germline, CDR1 KGHDR and CDR2 SFDVKD. V lost 3 bases to trimming and J lost 2 bases, with 10 bases between them. CDR3: CATSDKQRTYNEQFF. For the CDR3, the DNA is TGTGCCACCAGTGATAAACAGAGGACCTACAATGAGCAGTTCTTC.

This clonotype was counted between two and nine times. The V call is TRBV11-2, the J call TRBJ2-1; D is undetermined. CDR3 length: 12 residues. V lost 3 bases to trimming and J lost 9 bases, with 9 bases between them. Germline V gives CDR1 SGHAT, CDR2 FQNNGV. The CDR3 nucleotides are TGTGCCAGCAGCTTCCCCGGACCTGAGCAGTTCTTC. This codes for CASSFPGPEQFF.

This clonotype was observed a handful of times. The rearrangement joins TRBV20-1 to TRBJ2-1, with 10 bases matching TRBD2. Germline V gene data show CDR1 as DFQATT and CDR2 as SNEGSKA (reference sequence). The CDR3 loop spans 14 amino acids. V was pared by 3 bases and J by 3 bases, with 2 bases of the junction left unmatched. The CDR3, as DNA: TGCAGTGCTAGTTTAGCGGGAGGCTACAATGAGCAGTTCTTC. Its protein is CSASLAGGYNEQFF.

The V call is TRBV7-9, the J call TRBJ2-1; 11 nucleotides line up with TRBD2. CDR1 is SEHNR and CDR2 is FQNEAQ in the germline V gene (reference sequence). The CDR3 has 16 amino acids. Germline trimming cut 5 bases from V and 9 bases from J; bases unmatched to any gene: 12. The CDR3 bases are TGTGCCAGCAGCCCTAGCCTGCTAGCGGGAGGAGGTGAGCAGTTCTTC. Its protein is CASSPSLLAGGGEQFF.

The V call is TRBV28, the J call TRBJ2-2, with D maybe TRBD1 (5 bases). Germline V CDR1 and CDR2: MDHEN, SYDVKM. V lost 8 bases to trimming and J lost 5 bases, with 12 bases between them. The CDR3 is 13 amino acids. Written as DNA, the CDR3 is TGTGCCAGCCGTAGGGGTTTTACCGGGGAGCTGTTTTTT. It encodes CASRRGFTGELFF. Complete variable domain (other parts from reference TRBV28 and TRBJ2-2): DVKVTQSSRYLVKRTGEKVFLECVQDMDHENMFWYRQDPGLGLRLIYFSYDVKMKEKGDIPEGYSVSREKKERFSLILESASTNQTSMYLCASRRGFTGELFFGEGSRLTVL.

This clonotype was counted between two and nine times. The DNA for the CDR3 is TGCGCCAGCAGCTTGGTGGGGGTGTCGACCCAGTACTTC. This encodes CASSLVGVSTQYF. The chain uses TRBV5-1 and TRBJ2-5, with D perhaps TRBD1 or TRBD2 (5 bases each). Germline CDR1 SGHRS, CDR2 YFSETQ. Trimming took 0 bases from V and 7 from J, leaving 10 bases between them. The CDR3 has 13 residues.

This clonotype showed up many times. The V call is TRBV10-3, the J call TRBJ2-1; no clear D. CDR1 and CDR2 (germline): ENHRY, SYGVKD. This CDR3 has 12 amino acids. The V and J ends lost 6 bases and 5 bases respectively, with 8 bases between them. CDR3 nucleotides: TGTGCCATCAGCGTCAGCGACAATGAGCAGTTCTTC. As protein: CAISVSDNEQFF.

In this sample, this clonotype turned up a few times. This chain links TRBV12-3 or TRBV12-4 with TRBJ1-2; D is ambiguous. V shed 5 bases and J shed 7 bases, with 14 bases lying between them. This CDR3 contains 13 residues. The CDR3 sequence: CASSPWTQSGYTF. In DNA form, the CDR3 reads TGTGCCAGCAGTCCTTGGACCCAATCTGGCTACACCTTC.

Notes on this clonotype: This may be a read error, as it is one base from a much larger clone. V usage is TRBV20-1 and J usage is TRBJ1-2; D unclear. V was trimmed by 0 bases and J by 6 bases, leaving 5 bases between them. The CDR3 is 11 amino acids. Germline CDR1 is DFQATT and CDR2 is SNEGSKA (reference sequence). CDR3 region: CSARDTNGYTF. CDR3 nucleotide sequence: TGCAGTGCTAGAGATACAAATGGCTACACCTTC.

This chain uses TRBV10-3 with TRBJ2-6; possible D gene TRBD2, 6 bases. Germline loops: CDR1 ENHRY, CDR2 SYGVKD. V lost 9 bases and J lost 3, with 18 bases in between. The CDR3 is 16 amino acids. The CDR3 reads CAISGPSAVGANVLTF. The CDR3 nucleotides are TGTGCCATTTCCGGGCCTAGCGCGGTTGGGGCCAACGTCCTGACTTTC.